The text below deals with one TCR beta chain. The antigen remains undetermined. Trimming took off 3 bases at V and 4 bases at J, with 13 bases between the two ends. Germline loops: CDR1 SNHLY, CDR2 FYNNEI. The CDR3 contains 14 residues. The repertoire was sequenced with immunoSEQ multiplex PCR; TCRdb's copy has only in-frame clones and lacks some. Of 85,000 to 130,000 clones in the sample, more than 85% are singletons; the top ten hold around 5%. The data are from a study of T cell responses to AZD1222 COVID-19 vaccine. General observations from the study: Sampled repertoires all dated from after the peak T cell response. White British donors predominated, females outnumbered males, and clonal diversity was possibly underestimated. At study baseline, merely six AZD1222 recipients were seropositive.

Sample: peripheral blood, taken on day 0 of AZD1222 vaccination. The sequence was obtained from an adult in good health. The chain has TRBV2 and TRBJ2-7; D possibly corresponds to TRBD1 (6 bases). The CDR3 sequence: CASSDLGRGYEQYF. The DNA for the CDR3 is TGTGCCAGCAGTGATCTTGGCAGGGGATACGAGCAGTACTTC.